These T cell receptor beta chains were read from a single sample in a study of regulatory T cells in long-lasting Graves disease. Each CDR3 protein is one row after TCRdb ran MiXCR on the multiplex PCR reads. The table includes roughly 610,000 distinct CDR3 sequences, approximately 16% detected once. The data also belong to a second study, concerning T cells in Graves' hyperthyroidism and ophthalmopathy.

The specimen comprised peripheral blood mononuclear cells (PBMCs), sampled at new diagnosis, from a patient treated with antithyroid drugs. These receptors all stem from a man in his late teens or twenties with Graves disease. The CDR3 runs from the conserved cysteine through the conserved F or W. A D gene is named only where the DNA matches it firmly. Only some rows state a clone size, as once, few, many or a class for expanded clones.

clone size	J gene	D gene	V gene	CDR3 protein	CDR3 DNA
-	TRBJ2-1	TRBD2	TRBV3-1	CASSQYGLAGGYNEQFF	TGTGCCAGCAGCCAATACGGACTAGCGGGAGGTTACAATGAGCAGTTCTTC
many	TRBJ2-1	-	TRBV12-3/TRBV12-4	CASSLAVGSPRGYNEQFF	TGTGCCAGCAGTTTAGCGGTGGGTAGCCCTAGAGGCTACAATGAGCAGTTCTTC
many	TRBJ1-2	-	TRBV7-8	CASSSHRADRAANYGYTF	TGTGCCAGCAGCTCGCACAGGGCCGACAGAGCCGCTAACTATGGCTACACCTTC
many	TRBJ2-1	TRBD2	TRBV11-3	CASSLDKGARAGEQFF	TGTGCCAGCAGCTTAGATAAGGGAGCGAGAGCGGGGGAGCAGTTCTTC
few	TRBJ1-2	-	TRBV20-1	CSARDGLANYGYTF	TGCAGTGCCAGGGACGGGCTAGCTAACTATGGCTACACCTTC
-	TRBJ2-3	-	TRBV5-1	CASSFGRVGTDTQYF	TGCGCCAGCAGCTTTGGGCGGGTCGGCACAGATACGCAGTATTTT
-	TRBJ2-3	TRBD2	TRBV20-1	CSARGTSGSITDTQYF	TGCAGTGCTAGAGGGACTAGCGGGAGTATTACAGATACGCAGTATTTT
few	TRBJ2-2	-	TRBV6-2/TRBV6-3	CASSGDWPIGVLFF	TGTGCCAGCAGTGGGGACTGGCCAATCGGGGTGCTGTTTTTT
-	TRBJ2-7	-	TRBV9	CASSPADTYEQYF	TGTGCCAGCAGCCCAGCGGACACCTACGAGCAGTACTTC
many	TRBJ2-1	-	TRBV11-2	CASSLGFGGGSYNEQFF	TGTGCCAGCAGCTTAGGCTTCGGGGGCGGCTCCTACAATGAGCAGTTCTTC
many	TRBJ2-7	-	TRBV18	CASSPAGWLSSYEQYF	TGTGCCAGCTCCCCCGCCGGGTGGTTAAGCTCCTACGAGCAGTACTTC
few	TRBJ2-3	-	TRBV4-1	CASSQGGRDTQYF	TGCGCCAGCAGCCAAGGGGGTAGGGATACGCAGTATTTT
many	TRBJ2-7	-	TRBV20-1	CSARDVGLHYEQYF	TGCAGTGCTAGAGATGTGGGACTGCACTACGAGCAGTACTTC
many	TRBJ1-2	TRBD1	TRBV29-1	CSVATGDNYGYTF	TGCAGCGTCGCGACAGGGGACAACTATGGCTACACCTTC
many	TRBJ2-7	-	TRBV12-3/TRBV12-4	CASRIGPGSYEQYF	TGTGCCAGCAGGATTGGACCCGGGTCCTACGAGCAGTACTTC
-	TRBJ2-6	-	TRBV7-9	CASSSDRGANVLTF	TGTGCCAGCAGCTCGGACAGAGGGGCCAACGTCCTGACTTTC
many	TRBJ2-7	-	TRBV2	CASSASTYEQYF	TGTGCCAGCAGTGCCAGTACCTACGAGCAGTACTTC
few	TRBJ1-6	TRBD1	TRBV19	CASSSTGGLSPLHF	TGTGCCAGTAGTTCGACAGGGGGCCTTTCACCCCTCCACTTT
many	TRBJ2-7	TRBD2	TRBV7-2	CASSPLAGIYEQYF	TGTGCCAGCAGCCCGCTAGCGGGAATATACGAGCAGTACTTC
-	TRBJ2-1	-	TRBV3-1	CASSQEASASDEQFF	TGTGCCAGCAGCCAAGAGGCTAGCGCCAGCGATGAGCAGTTCTTC
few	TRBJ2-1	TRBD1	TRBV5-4	CASSFGGTGVDEQFF	TGTGCCAGCAGCTTTGGAGGGACAGGAGTCGATGAGCAGTTCTTC
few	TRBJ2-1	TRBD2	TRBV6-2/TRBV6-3	CASSYTALAGPYNEQFF	TGTGCCAGCAGTTACACCGCCCTAGCGGGACCCTACAATGAGCAGTTCTTC
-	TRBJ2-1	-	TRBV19	CASSIRGRGSGTYSYNEQFF	TGTGCCAGTAGTATCAGGGGGCGAGGTAGCGGGACATACTCATACAATGAGCAGTTCTTC
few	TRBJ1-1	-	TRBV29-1	CSVGFVILNTEAFF	TGCAGCGTTGGATTTGTGATCCTGAACACTGAAGCTTTCTTT
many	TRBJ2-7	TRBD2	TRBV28	CASTPSGRISYEQYF	TGTGCCAGCACCCCTAGCGGGAGGATCTCCTACGAGCAGTACTTC
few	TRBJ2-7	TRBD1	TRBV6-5	CASSYGTGGSGQYF	TGTGCCAGCAGTTACGGGACAGGGGGCAGCGGGCAGTACTTC
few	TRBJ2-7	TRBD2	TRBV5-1	CASSLEGLAVSSYEQYF	TGCGCCAGCAGCTTGGAGGGACTAGCGGTGAGCTCCTACGAGCAGTACTTC
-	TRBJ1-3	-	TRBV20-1	CSATSRDSSGNTIYF	TGCAGTGCAACGAGCCGGGACTCCTCTGGAAACACCATATATTTT
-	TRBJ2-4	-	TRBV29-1	CSVWVGAKNIQYF	TGCAGCGTCTGGGTAGGGGCCAAAAACATTCAGTACTTC
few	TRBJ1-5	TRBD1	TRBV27	CASSLYGTGMSNQPQHF	TGTGCCAGCAGTTTATACGGGACAGGGATGAGTAATCAGCCCCAGCATTTT
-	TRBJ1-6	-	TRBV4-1	CASSQDQGSNSPLHF	TGCGCCAGCAGCCAAGATCAGGGATCCAATTCACCCCTCCACTTT
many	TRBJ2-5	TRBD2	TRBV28	CASSFWTSGQETQYF	TGTGCCAGCAGCTTCTGGACTAGCGGACAAGAGACCCAGTACTTC
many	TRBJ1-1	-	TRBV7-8	CASSLVIGGTEAFF	TGTGCCAGCAGCTTAGTAATTGGGGGGACTGAAGCTTTCTTT